This TCR beta chain appears in the sequencing data of a study of radiotherapy plus CTLA-4 blockade in lung cancer. Findings and limits, study-wide: In blood, after radiotherapy plus ipilimumab, tumor-derived TCR clones expanded. Early blood T cell clone dynamics reportedly forecast response best, with interferon-beta.

Clones were sequenced by immunoSEQ multiplex PCR, and TCRdb holds only the in-frame ones, with some missing. The sample lists about 88,000 clones, approximately 79% seen once, with over 12% in the top ten. Points on this clone: The target antigen is unknown.

This receptor was identified in a human donor with non-small cell lung cancer that progressed on radiotherapy plus ipilimumab. The source was peripheral blood, collected from a patient treated with radiotherapy plus ipilimumab.

CDR3 coding DNA: TGTGCCAGCAGCTTGGATATCCGGGACAGCGGTTGGACCGGGGAGCTGTTTTTT. Protein product: CASSLDIRDSGWTGELFF. V is TRBV5-4 and J is TRBJ2-2, with 7 bases that match TRBD1. V dropped 0 bases and J dropped 5; count of bases not matched to a gene: 13. This CDR3 spans 18 amino acids. In germline, CDR1 is SGHNT, CDR2 YYREEE (reference sequence).